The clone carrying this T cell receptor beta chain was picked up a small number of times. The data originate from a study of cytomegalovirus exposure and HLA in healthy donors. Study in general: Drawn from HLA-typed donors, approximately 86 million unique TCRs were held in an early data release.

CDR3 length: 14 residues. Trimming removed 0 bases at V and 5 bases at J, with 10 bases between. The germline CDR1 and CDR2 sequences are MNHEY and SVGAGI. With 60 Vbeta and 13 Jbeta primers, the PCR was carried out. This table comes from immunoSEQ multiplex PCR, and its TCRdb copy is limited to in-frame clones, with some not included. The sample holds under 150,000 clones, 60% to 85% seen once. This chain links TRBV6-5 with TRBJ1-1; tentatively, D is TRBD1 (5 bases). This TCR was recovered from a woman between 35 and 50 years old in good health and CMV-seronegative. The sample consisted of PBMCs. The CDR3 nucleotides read TGTGCCAGCAGTTACTCAGGAGGGGTAACTGAAGCTTTCTTT. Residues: CASSYSGGVTEAFF.